This TCR beta chain is from a study of cytomegalovirus exposure and HLA in healthy donors. About the study: An earlier analysis identified 100 million to 130 million unique TCR beta sequences in about 170 million T cells.

Study observations and caveats: CMV serostatus alone was available as immune exposure information. A prior analysis recorded that most TCR beta V segments were productive about 87% or about 30% of the time. Later work found most CMV-associated TCR beta chains apparently HLA-restricted.

In regard to this clone: Its antigen remains unidentified.

13 Jbeta primers and 60 Vbeta primers were used for the PCR. Sequencing was performed with immunoSEQ multiplex PCR; in TCRdb, only in-frame clones are kept and a portion is missing. The data show over 80,000 clones, with about 79% seen just once and roughly 5.5% held by the top ten. V lost 5 bases, J lost 7 bases, and 17 bases lay in between. Germline V gene data show CDR1 as SGHAT and CDR2 as FQNNGV. The CDR3 loop spans 14 amino acids. This TCR was recovered from a female donor in good health and CMV-seronegative. V usage is TRBV11-2 and J usage is TRBJ1-1; D is uncertain. The sequenced sample was PBMCs. The CDR3 sequence: CASSRNGGWDEAFF. DNA of the CDR3: TGTGCCAGCAGCCGCAACGGAGGTTGGGATGAAGCTTTCTTT.